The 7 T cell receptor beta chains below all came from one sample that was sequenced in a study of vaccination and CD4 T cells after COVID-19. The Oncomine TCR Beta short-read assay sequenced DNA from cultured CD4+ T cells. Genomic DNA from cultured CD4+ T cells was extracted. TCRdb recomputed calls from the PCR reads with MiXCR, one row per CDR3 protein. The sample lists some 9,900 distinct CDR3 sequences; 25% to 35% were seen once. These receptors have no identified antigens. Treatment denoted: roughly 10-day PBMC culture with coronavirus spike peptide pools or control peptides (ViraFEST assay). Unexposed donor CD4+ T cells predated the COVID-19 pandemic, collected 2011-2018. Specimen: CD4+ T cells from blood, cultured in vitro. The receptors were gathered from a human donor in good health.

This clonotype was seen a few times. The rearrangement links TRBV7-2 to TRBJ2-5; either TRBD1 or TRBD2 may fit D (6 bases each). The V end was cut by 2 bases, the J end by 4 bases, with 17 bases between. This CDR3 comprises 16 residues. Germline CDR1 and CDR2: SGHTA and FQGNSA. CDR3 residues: CASSLRGAGSRETQYF. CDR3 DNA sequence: TGTGCCAGCAGCTTAAGGGGGGCGGGGTCGAGAGAGACCCAGTACTTC.

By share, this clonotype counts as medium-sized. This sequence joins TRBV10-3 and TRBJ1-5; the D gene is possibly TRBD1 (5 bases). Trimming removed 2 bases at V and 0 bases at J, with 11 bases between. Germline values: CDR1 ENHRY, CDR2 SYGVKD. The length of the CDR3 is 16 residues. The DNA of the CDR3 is TGTGCCATCAGTGAGAGGACACCTAATAGCAATCAGCCCCAGCATTTT. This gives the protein CAISERTPNSNQPQHF.

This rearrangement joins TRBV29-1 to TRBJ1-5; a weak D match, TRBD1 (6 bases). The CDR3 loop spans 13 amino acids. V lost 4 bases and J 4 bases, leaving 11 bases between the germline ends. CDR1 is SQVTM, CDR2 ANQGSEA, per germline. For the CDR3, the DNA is TGCAGCGTTGCTGGGGGCGGTAATCAGCCCCAGCATTTT. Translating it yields CSVAGGGNQPQHF.

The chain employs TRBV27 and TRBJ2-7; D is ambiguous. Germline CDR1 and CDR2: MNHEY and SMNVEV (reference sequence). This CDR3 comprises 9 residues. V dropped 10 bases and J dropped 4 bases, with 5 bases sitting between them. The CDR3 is CATNYEQYF. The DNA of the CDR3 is TGTGCCACCAATTACGAGCAGTACTTC.

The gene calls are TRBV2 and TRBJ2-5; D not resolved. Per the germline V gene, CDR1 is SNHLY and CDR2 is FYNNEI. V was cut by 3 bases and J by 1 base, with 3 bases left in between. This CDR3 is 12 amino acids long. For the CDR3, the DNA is TGTGCCAGCAGTGAGTCCCAAGAGACCCAGTACTTC. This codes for CASSESQETQYF.

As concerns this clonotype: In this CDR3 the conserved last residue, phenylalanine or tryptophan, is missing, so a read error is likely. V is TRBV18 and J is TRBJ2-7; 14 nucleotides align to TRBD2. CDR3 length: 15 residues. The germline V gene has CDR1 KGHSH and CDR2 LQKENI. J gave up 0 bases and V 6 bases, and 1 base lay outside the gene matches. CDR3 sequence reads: CASSGTSGSSYEQYL. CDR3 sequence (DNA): TGTGCCAGCTCTGGGACTAGCGGGAGCTCCTACGAGCAGTACCTC.

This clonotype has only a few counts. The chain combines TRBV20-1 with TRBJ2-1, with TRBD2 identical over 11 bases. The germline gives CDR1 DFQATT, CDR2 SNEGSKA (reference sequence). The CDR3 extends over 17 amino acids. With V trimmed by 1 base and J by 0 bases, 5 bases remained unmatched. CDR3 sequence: CSARVRLAGYSYNEQFF. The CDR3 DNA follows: TGCAGTGCTAGAGTTAGACTAGCGGGATACTCCTACAATGAGCAGTTCTTC.